The rows below give T cell receptor beta chains drawn from one sample of a study of T cells after yellow fever vaccination. TCRdb processed the 5' RACE reads anew with MiXCR; each CDR3 protein has one entry. The repertoire holds 300,000 or so distinct CDR3 sequences, with 8.1% as singletons. The starting material was PBMCs, obtained roughly 45 days after the first yellow fever vaccination. These TCRs come from a man between 18 and 29 years old who received the YFV17D yellow fever vaccine. The CDR3 runs from the conserved cysteine through the conserved F or W. The D gene is left open where the match is weak. The size field is filled for only some rows; it gives once, few, many or a size class.

>TRBD1|TRBJ1-6|-|TRBV4-2
TGTGCCAGCAGCCAAAGAACAGGGGAATGGGATTCACCCCTCCACTTT
CASSQRTGEWDSPLHF
>-|TRBJ2-7|few|TRBV10-3
TGTGCCATCAGTGAGTTCCTATCAAGCTCCTACGAGCAGTACTTC
CAISEFLSSSYEQYF
>-|TRBJ2-2|few|TRBV12-3/TRBV12-4
TGTGCCAGCACCACCTCTGGGGGAAGGGAGCTGTTTTTT
CASTTSGGRELFF
>-|TRBJ1-2|few|TRBV29-1
TGCAGCGTTGGGACTGGGGCCAACTATGGCTACACCTTC
CSVGTGANYGYTF
>TRBD1|TRBJ2-1|few|TRBV24-1
TGTGCCACCAGTGACCCGGGACAGGGAGGCAATGAGCAGTTCTTC
CATSDPGQGGNEQFF
>-|TRBJ2-1|-|TRBV7-6
TGTGCCAGCAGCTTAACGGGGATCTCCTACAATGAGCAGTTCTTC
CASSLTGISYNEQFF
>TRBD1|TRBJ1-1|few|TRBV19
TGTGCCAGTAGCAACAGGGGGATGAACACTGAAGCTTTCTTT
CASSNRGMNTEAFF
>-|TRBJ1-1|-|TRBV18
TGTGCCAGCTTCGCCTCGAGGGGCACTGAAGCTTTCTTT
CASFASRGTEAFF
>TRBD1|TRBJ2-1|few|TRBV12-3/TRBV12-4
TGTGCCAGCAGCCCCAGGGGGCAGAGGGGAAATGAGCAGTTCTTC
CASSPRGQRGNEQFF
>-|TRBJ1-1|few|TRBV5-1
TGCGCCAGCAGCGACTACACTGAAGCTTTCTTT
CASSDYTEAFF
>-|TRBJ2-2|-|TRBV10-3
TGTGCCATCAGAGGACGGTACACCGGGGAGCTGTTTTTT
CAIRGRYTGELFF
>-|TRBJ1-2|-|TRBV20-1
TGCAGTGCTAGAGGCGGGGGCGATGGCTACACCTTC
CSARGGGDGYTF
>TRBD1|TRBJ1-6|-|TRBV4-3
TGCGCCAGCAGCCAATACCAGGGGGGGGGTGTAGGTTCACCCCTCCACTTT
CASSQYQGGGVGSPLHF
>-|TRBJ1-6|few|TRBV6-2/TRBV6-3
TGTGCCAGCTCCATTGACCGCTATAATTCACCCCTCCACTTT
CASSIDRYNSPLHF
>-|TRBJ1-4|-|TRBV5-1
TGCGCCAGCAGCCGTAAAGGGGAGACCGAAAAACTGTTTTTT
CASSRKGETEKLFF
>-|TRBJ1-2|few|TRBV20-1
TGCAGTGCCACCGTTGGCGGGCGCTATGGCTACACCTTC
CSATVGGRYGYTF
>-|TRBJ2-2|few|TRBV10-3
TGTGCCATCAGTGATGGGATTTCGGGGGAGCTGTTTTTT
CAISDGISGELFF
>-|TRBJ1-5|-|TRBV6-5
TGTGCCAGCAGTTACTCCCAGGGGACTCAGCCCCAGCATTTT
CASSYSQGTQPQHF
>-|TRBJ1-2|-|TRBV25-1
TGTGCCAGCAGACCCTCAGGGTACTATGGCTACACCTTC
CASRPSGYYGYTF
>-|TRBJ2-5|-|TRBV6-1
TGTGCCAGCATTCGCAGGGGGGGAGAGACCCAGTACTTC
CASIRRGGETQYF
>TRBD1|TRBJ2-3|many|TRBV7-2
TGTGCCAGCAGCTCGGGACAGAGCACAGATACGCAGTATTTT
CASSSGQSTDTQYF
>-|TRBJ1-6|-|TRBV20-1
TGCTGTGCTAGACTATCTTTTTTAGACACGTCCTATAATTCACCCCTCCACTTT
CCARLSFLDTSYNSPLHF
>-|TRBJ1-3|many|TRBV2
TGTGCCAGCAGGCGCCGACAGTTCTCTGGAAACACCATATATTTT
CASRRRQFSGNTIYF
>-|TRBJ1-6|-|TRBV7-6
TGTGCCAGCAGCTTAGGTTCGGGAGGGCCGGACAATTCACCCCTCCACTTT
CASSLGSGGPDNSPLHF
>-|TRBJ2-7|-|TRBV11-2
TGTGCCAGCAGCTTAGAGCACGGGGACTACGAGCAGTACTTC
CASSLEHGDYEQYF
>TRBD1|TRBJ1-2|few|TRBV6-5
TGTGCCAGCAGTAATAGACAGGGGGAGGGGTATGGCTACACCTTC
CASSNRQGEGYGYTF
>TRBD2|TRBJ2-3|many|TRBV10-3
TGTGCCATCAGTGAGTCCCCCACGACGACTAGCGGGGGCTATACAGATACGCAGTATTTT
CAISESPTTTSGGYTDTQYF
>TRBD1|TRBJ2-6|-|TRBV7-2
TGTGCCAGCAGCTGGGACAGGTCCGGGGCCAACGTCCTGACTTTC
CASSWDRSGANVLTF
>-|TRBJ2-1|-|TRBV9
TGTGCCAGCAGCGTAGGGGCGGGGTTAGACAATGAGCAGTTCTTC
CASSVGAGLDNEQFF
>TRBD1|TRBJ2-3|few|TRBV6-1
TGTGAACCACACCGGGACAGGGTCCCGCCTGGGCAGTATTTT
CEPHRDRVPPGQYF
>-|TRBJ2-1|-|TRBV20-1
TGCAGTGCTAGAGACGTGAGGCGGGGACGCAATGAGCAGTTCTTC
CSARDVRRGRNEQFF
>-|TRBJ1-5|-|TRBV28
TGTGCCAGCAGTTCACGAGGACACAATTATAGCAATCAGCCCCAGCATTTT
CASSSRGHNYSNQPQHF
>-|TRBJ2-3|few|TRBV5-1
TGCGCCAGCAGCCGGAGTATTCGACAGGGCACAGATACGCAGTATTTT
CASSRSIRQGTDTQYF
>TRBD1|TRBJ1-1|few|TRBV7-9
TGTGCCAGCAGCCCAGACAGGGGCATTAGTTTACGGACTGAAGCTTTCTTT
CASSPDRGISLRTEAFF
>-|TRBJ2-7|-|TRBV7-9
TGTGCCAGCAGCTTAGGACGGGTGGGGCTCTCGTCCTACGAGCAGTACTTC
CASSLGRVGLSSYEQYF
>-|TRBJ2-1|few|TRBV4-3
TGCGCCAGCAGCCAAGATAGTCTGAAGTGGAATGAGCAGTTCTTC
CASSQDSLKWNEQFF
>-|TRBJ1-1|few|TRBV5-5
TGTGCCAGCAGCTTTACAGGGCCAAACACTGAAGCTTTCTTT
CASSFTGPNTEAFF
>-|TRBJ1-6|-|TRBV5-1
TGCGCCAGCAGCTTGAAGGGTTTCTATAATTCACCCCTCCACTTT
CASSLKGFYNSPLHF
>TRBD1|TRBJ1-2|few|TRBV5-1
TGCGCCAGCAGCTTGCAGGGGGGGAACTATGGCTACACCTTC
CASSLQGGNYGYTF
>-|TRBJ2-1|few|TRBV9
TGTGCCAGCAGCGTGTGGGGGAGCTCCTACAATGAGCAGTTCTTC
CASSVWGSSYNEQFF
>-|TRBJ2-5|few|TRBV5-4
TGTGCCAGCAGCTACCGCACGGAAACCGAGACCCAGTACTTC
CASSYRTETETQYF
>-|TRBJ1-5|-|TRBV10-3
TGTGCCATCAGTGAGTCGCAGGTACGCAATCAGCCCCAGCATTTT
CAISESQVRNQPQHF
>-|TRBJ1-1|few|TRBV7-2
TGTGCCAGCACGTCTTCCCTTTTGAACACTGAAGCTTTCTTT
CASTSSLLNTEAFF
>-|TRBJ2-2|many|TRBV2
TGTGCCAGCTGCAGGGACTGGGACACCGGGGAGCTGTTTTTT
CASCRDWDTGELFF
>-|TRBJ1-2|few|TRBV5-6
TGTGCCAGCAGCTTGCGGTATTACCTTAACTATGGCTACACCTTC
CASSLRYYLNYGYTF
>-|TRBJ1-1|-|TRBV21-1
TGTGCCAGCACCCCCTGGGGCAGTATGAACACTGAAGCTTTCTTT
CASTPWGSMNTEAFF
>TRBD1|TRBJ2-3|many|TRBV4-2
TGTGCCAGCAGCCAAGAGTTCAGGGGGCCAACAGATACGCAGTATTTT
CASSQEFRGPTDTQYF
>TRBD1|TRBJ2-7|few|TRBV5-6
TGTGCCAGCAGCTCGACAGGACAGGGGCACTACGAGCAGTACTTC
CASSSTGQGHYEQYF
>TRBD2|TRBJ2-3|few|TRBV20-1
TGCAGTGCGTACAGTGAATCGGGAAGCGGGGGCCACCATTCTAGCACAGATACGCAGTATTTT
CSAYSESGSGGHHSSTDTQYF
>-|TRBJ1-2|many|TRBV20-1
TGCAGTGCTAGTTCCCACGGAGGGAACTATGGCTACACCTTC
CSASSHGGNYGYTF
>-|TRBJ1-1|-|TRBV4-3
TGCGCCAGCAGCCAAGGCCCTCGGGGACACACTGAAGCTTTCTTT
CASSQGPRGHTEAFF
>-|TRBJ2-3|few|TRBV7-2
TGTGCCAGCAGCTCCCGACTAGAAGAGACAGATACGCAGTATTTT
CASSSRLEETDTQYF
>-|TRBJ2-6|few|TRBV4-1
TGCGCCAGCAGCGAACGAAACAGGGCGGCGGGGGCCAACGTCCTGACTTTC
CASSERNRAAGANVLTF
>-|TRBJ1-3|-|TRBV14
TGTGCCAGCAGCTGGGCCTTCTCTGGAAACACCATATATTTT
CASSWAFSGNTIYF
>-|TRBJ1-5|many|TRBV4-1
TGCGCCAGCAGCCAAAAAACCCCACGGAGTAGCAATCAGCCCCAGCATTTT
CASSQKTPRSSNQPQHF
>-|TRBJ1-5|few|TRBV6-1
TGTGCCAGCAGCCTAAGGAGGGGTGCTCAGCCCCAGCATTTT
CASSLRRGAQPQHF
>-|TRBJ1-1|many|TRBV12-3/TRBV12-4
TGTGCCAGCAGTATGAGTGGGACCGTTGAAGCTTTCTTT
CASSMSGTVEAFF
>-|TRBJ1-1|-|TRBV2
TGTGCCAGCAGTGTCGGGGGGGACTCTGAAGCTTTCTTT
CASSVGGDSEAFF
>TRBD1|TRBJ1-4|-|TRBV10-3
TGTGCCATCAGTGAACCAGGGGGAGGTGAAAAACTGTTTTTT
CAISEPGGGEKLFF